These 32 T cell receptor beta chains came from one sample sequenced in a study of blood T cell repertoires in COVID-19. Clones were sequenced by immunoSEQ multiplex PCR, and TCRdb holds only the in-frame ones, with some missing. The table has a few hundred thousand clones, roughly 90% seen once; the top ten hold around 9.5%. The sequencing input was PBMCs or T cells enriched from blood (not recorded which). The receptors stem from a woman aged 40 to 50 who had recovered from COVID-19.

The gene calls are TRBV28 and TRBJ2-7; 12 bases line up with TRBD2. This CDR3 spans 15 amino acids. The germline V gene encodes CDR1 MDHEN and CDR2 SYDVKM. The junction had 9 bases not matched to a gene; V was cut back by 7 bases and J by 5 bases. CDR3 DNA: TGTGCCAGCATTCTAGCGGGGGGGCCACTCCACGAGCAGTACTTC. Its translation: CASILAGGPLHEQYF.

This clone was seen only once. The chain employs TRBV7-9 and TRBJ1-3, with 10 bases identical to TRBD1. Germline V gene data show CDR1 as SEHNR and CDR2 as FQNEAQ (reference sequence). The CDR3 runs to 13 residues. The trim removed 1 base at V and 10 bases at J, leaving 1 base unmatched. In DNA, the CDR3 is TGTGCCAGCAGCTTAGGACAGGGGGCAACCATATATTTT. It codes for CASSLGQGATIYF.

The V and J genes are TRBV7-8 and TRBJ2-7; possible D gene TRBD1, 6 bases. The CDR3 sequence is 14 residues long. Germline CDR1 and CDR2: SGHVS and FQNEAQ. V lost 5 bases, J lost 3 bases, and 14 bases lay in between. The CDR3 DNA reads as TGTGCCAGCAGCCTTGGGGACAAAGTCTACGAGCAGTACTTC. Translation gives CASSLGDKVYEQYF.

V gene TRBV11-3 combines with J gene TRBJ2-7; the match to TRBD1 covers 9 bases. The length of the CDR3 is 15 residues. CDR1 and CDR2 (germline): SGHNT, YENEEA. V shed 8 bases and J 7 bases; nucleotides not matched to a gene: 15. Here the CDR3 reads CASGPRDRGSGEQYF. CDR3 bases: TGTGCCAGCGGACCGCGAGACAGGGGGTCGGGGGAGCAGTACTTC.

The chain recombines TRBV7-2 with TRBJ2-1, with 8 bases fitting TRBD2. The germline V gene encodes CDR1 SGHTA and CDR2 FQGNSA. The CDR3 loop spans 15 amino acids. The J segment lost 4 bases and the V segment lost 5 bases, leaving 7 bases of the junction unmatched. As DNA, the CDR3 is TGTGCCAGCAGCCCTCCGGGACTAGAGTACAATGAGCAGTTCTTC. Translating gives CASSPPGLEYNEQFF. Filled out from reference TRBV7-2 and TRBJ2-1, the complete variable domain reads GAGVSQSPSNKVTEKGKDVELRCDPISGHTALYWYRQSLGQGLEFLIYFQGNSAPDKSGLPSDRFSAERTGGSVSTLTIQRTQQEDSAVYLCASSPPGLEYNEQFFGPGTRLTVL.

The chain combines TRBV7-8 with TRBJ1-2, with D possibly being TRBD1 (6 bases). This CDR3 comprises 14 residues. Per germline, CDR1 SGHVS and CDR2 FQNEAQ. V was clipped by 1 base and J by 8 bases, with 14 bases between them. CDR3 sequence: CASSLDRVNIGYTF. The CDR3 nucleotides read TGTGCCAGCAGCTTAGACAGGGTCAATATAGGCTACACCTTC.

In this sample, this clone turned up once. This sequence joins TRBV7-2 and TRBJ2-1, with D possibly matching TRBD2 (6 bases). In germline, CDR1 is SGHTA, CDR2 FQGNSA. The CDR3 contains 11 residues. The V end lost 6 bases, the J end lost 10 bases, and 10 bases lay between the germline ends. The CDR3 DNA reads as TGTGCCAGCAGTGGGGGGATAGAGCAGTTCTTC. It codes for CASSGGIEQFF.

This clone occurred once. This chain uses TRBV2 with TRBJ2-3; the D gene is possibly TRBD1 (5 bases). Per the germline V gene, CDR1 is SNHLY and CDR2 is FYNNEI. V was trimmed by 5 bases and J by 2 bases, leaving 14 bases between them. This CDR3 region has 15 residues. The CDR3 region is CASSWTPGSTDTQYF. The CDR3 DNA follows: TGTGCCAGCAGTTGGACACCAGGATCCACAGATACGCAGTATTTT.

This clone was found once. V and J are TRBV6-4 and TRBJ2-7; D is possibly TRBD2 (5 bases). The V end lost 6 bases, the J end lost 3 bases, and 15 bases lay between the germline ends. Germline CDR1 is MRHNA and CDR2 is SNTAGT. This CDR3 region has 14 residues. The CDR3 sequence: CASRRLPRVYEQYF. As DNA, the CDR3 is TGTGCCAGCAGGAGACTCCCGCGGGTCTACGAGCAGTACTTC.

The CDR3 sequence: CASSLEQGQGTF. The DNA for the CDR3 is TGTGCCAGCAGCTTAGAGCAGGGTCAGGGGACCTTC. The J gene is TRBJ1-2, the V gene TRBV7-9; possible D gene TRBD1, 6 bases. The CDR3 has 12 residues. The ends were cut back, 1 base at V and 14 bases at J, with 14 bases in the middle. The germline V gene has CDR1 SEHNR and CDR2 FQNEAQ (reference sequence).

This clone has a single count. The rearrangement uses TRBV27 and TRBJ2-7, with a possible D match to TRBD1 (6 bases). The CDR3 covers 15 residues. From germline, CDR1 is MNHEY and CDR2 SMNVEV (reference sequence). The ends were cut back, 5 bases at V and 7 bases at J, with 21 bases in the middle. The CDR3 loop reads CASSLFSGTPGEQYF. The CDR3 nucleotides read TGTGCCAGCAGTCTCTTCTCCGGGACACCAGGGGAGCAGTACTTC.

This chain uses TRBV19 with TRBJ1-4, with D possibly being TRBD1 (5 bases). This CDR3 region has 15 residues. V lost 0 bases to trimming and J lost 4 bases, with 9 bases between them. Germline V gives CDR1 LNHDA, CDR2 SQIVND (reference sequence). DNA for the CDR3: TGTGCCAGTAGTATAGATCGACAGATTAATGAAAAACTGTTTTTT. Its protein is CASSIDRQINEKLFF.

The rearrangement uses TRBV27 and TRBJ1-5, with TRBD1 as a possible D gene (5 bases). CDR1 and CDR2 (germline): MNHEY, SMNVEV (reference sequence). The CDR3 length is 15 residues. The V and J ends lost 6 bases and 6 bases respectively, with 18 bases between them. The CDR3 nucleotides read TGTGCCAGCAGCGCTGCCGGGGGTCGGGGTCAGCCCCAGCATTTT. Protein sequence: CASSAAGGRGQPQHF.

The rearrangement joins TRBV7-8 to TRBJ2-7, with D possibly TRBD1 on 5 matching bases. V was trimmed by 2 bases and J by 2 bases, leaving 10 bases between them. Germline V CDR1 and CDR2: SGHVS, FQNEAQ. The CDR3 extends over 14 amino acids. The CDR3 protein is CASSLLQGPYEQYF. Written as DNA, the CDR3 is TGTGCCAGCAGCTTACTTCAGGGTCCCTACGAGCAGTACTTC.

This clone is a singleton in its sample. The rearrangement uses TRBV6-2 or TRBV6-3 and TRBJ2-7, with 11 bases lining up with TRBD1. The CDR3 covers 16 residues. Trimming took 1 base from V and 5 from J; bases not matched to a gene: 7. CDR1 MNHEY and CDR2 SVGEGT come from the germline V gene. The CDR3 loop is CASSYYRTGGMDEQYF. For the CDR3, the DNA is TGTGCCAGCAGTTACTACCGGACAGGGGGCATGGACGAGCAGTACTTC.

This clone was recorded a few times. V and J are TRBV4-3 and TRBJ2-7; 7 bases fit TRBD1. The CDR3 has 15 amino acids. Germline CDR1 is LGHNA and CDR2 is YSLEER. Trimming cost V 1 base and J 2 bases; bases outside gene matches: 5. CDR3 in DNA: TGCGCCAGCAGCCAAGGGACAGGAGCCGCCTACGAGCAGTACTTC. It codes for CASSQGTGAAYEQYF.

V gene TRBV5-1 combines with J gene TRBJ2-3; weak D call: TRBD2 (6 bases). CDR3 length: 17 amino acids. CDR1 is SGHRS, CDR2 YFSETQ, per germline. Trimming removed 5 bases at V and 0 bases at J, with 19 bases between. CDR3 region: CASRNYRGYSSTDTQYF. The CDR3 nucleotides read TGCGCCAGCAGGAATTATCGGGGGTACTCTAGCACAGATACGCAGTATTTT.

V gene TRBV5-1 combines with J gene TRBJ1-5; 7 bases line up with TRBD1. Germline CDR1 is SGHRS and CDR2 is YFSETQ. The junction had 10 bases not matched to a gene; V was cut back by 4 bases and J by 3 bases. The CDR3 length is 16 residues. The DNA for the CDR3 is TGCGCCAGCAGCAAGCCGGGACAGCCTATCAATCAGCCCCAGCATTTT. Its protein product is CASSKPGQPINQPQHF.

CDR3 loop: CASSLYNGMGYTF. The CDR3 DNA reads as TGTGCCAGCAGTTTATACAACGGGATGGGCTACACCTTC. This rearrangement joins TRBV27 to TRBJ1-2, with D hard to call. The CDR3 is 13 amino acids. Germline V CDR1 and CDR2: MNHEY, SMNVEV (reference sequence). Trimming took 1 base from V and 8 from J, leaving 11 bases between them.

This clone was detected only once. This CDR3 is also generated by other DNA sequences in the sample. The chain joins TRBV24-1 to TRBJ2-3; weak D call: TRBD2 (5 bases). Per the germline V gene, CDR1 is KGHDR and CDR2 is SFDVKD. This CDR3 is 13 amino acids long. Trimming pared 9 bases from V and 0 bases from J, leaving 9 bases between. The CDR3 nucleotides are TGTGCCACCGGAGGTGACAGCACAGATACGCAGTATTTT. Translating it yields CATGGDSTDTQYF.

The gene calls are TRBV7-2 and TRBJ2-3; TRBD2 matches 8 bases. This CDR3 is 14 amino acids long. Germline V gene sequence: CDR1 SGHTA, CDR2 FQGNSA. V was clipped by 5 bases and J by 2 bases; unmatched bases: 3. The CDR3 DNA follows: TGTGCCAGCAGCCCCGGACTAGCCACAGATACGCAGTATTTT. This gives the protein CASSPGLATDTQYF.

The chain uses TRBV7-8 and TRBJ2-7, with TRBD2 identical over 8 bases. Per germline, CDR1 SGHVS and CDR2 FQNEAQ. There are 13 residues in the CDR3. V was clipped by 9 bases and J by 2 bases; unmatched bases: 6. As DNA, the CDR3 is TGTGCCAGTCGGGGGGGAGAGCCCTACGAGCAGTACTTC. This encodes CASRGGEPYEQYF.

The genes are TRBV9 and TRBJ2-2; TRBD2 agrees at 7 bases. After removal of 0 bases from V and 1 base from J, the junction contained 3 bases not matched to a gene. The length of the CDR3 is 16 residues. The germline V gene has CDR1 SGDLS and CDR2 YYNGEE. The CDR3 protein is CASSVGLAVNTGELFF. In DNA form, the CDR3 reads TGTGCCAGCAGCGTAGGACTAGCAGTGAACACCGGGGAGCTGTTTTTT.

This rearrangement joins TRBV30 to TRBJ1-1; D is unclear. The CDR3 is 14 residues long. The V end was cut by 0 bases, the J end by 1 base, with 9 bases between. In germline, CDR1 is GTSNPN, CDR2 SVGIG (reference sequence). In DNA form, the CDR3 reads TGTGCCTGGAGTGTCGGGGTATCGAACACTGAAGCTTTCTTT. The encoded protein is CAWSVGVSNTEAFF.

The table lists this clone with a count of one. The chain employs TRBV29-1 and TRBJ2-2; perhaps TRBD1 as D (5 bases). V lost 7 bases to trimming and J lost 5 bases, with 14 bases between them. In germline, CDR1 is SQVTM, CDR2 ANQGSEA. This CDR3 is 13 amino acids long. The CDR3 protein is CSAETAGTGELFF. CDR3 sequence (DNA): TGCAGCGCTGAGACAGCCGGGACCGGGGAGCTGTTTTTT.

This clone was counted between two and nine times. This chain links TRBV7-2 with TRBJ2-3; 11 nucleotides line up with TRBD2. The germline V gene encodes CDR1 SGHTA and CDR2 FQGNSA. The length of the CDR3 is 16 residues. Trimming cost V 5 bases and J 4 bases; bases outside gene matches: 8. The CDR3 nucleotides read TGTGCCAGCAGCGTAGTTAGCGGGGGGGCCTCAGATACGCAGTATTTT. Translated: CASSVVSGGASDTQYF.

V and J are TRBV3-1 (or the pseudogene TRBV3-2) and TRBJ1-4; no clear D. CDR1 is LGHDT and CDR2 is YNNKEL in the germline V gene (reference sequence). V dropped 0 bases and J dropped 0 bases, with 11 bases sitting between them. This CDR3 is built from 17 residues. For the CDR3, the DNA is TGTGCCAGCAGCCAAGAGAGGTATCAGACAACTAATGAAAAACTGTTTTTT. It encodes CASSQERYQTTNEKLFF.

CDR3 nucleotides: TGTGCCACCAGTGAACCCACTAGGGATTTCAATGAGCAGTTCTTC. This translates into CATSEPTRDFNEQFF. The chain links TRBV24-1 to TRBJ2-1, with D possibly being TRBD2 (5 bases). Germline V gene sequence: CDR1 KGHDR, CDR2 SFDVKD. There are 15 residues in the CDR3. The V end lost 4 bases, the J end lost 6 bases, and 15 bases lay between the germline ends.

This rearrangement joins TRBV27 to TRBJ2-1, with 8 bases identical to TRBD2. The CDR3 totals 15 residues. Germline V gene data show CDR1 as MNHEY and CDR2 as SMNVEV (reference sequence). Trimming took 2 bases from V and 1 from J; bases not matched to a gene: 1. This CDR3 reads CASSLAGGSYNEQFF. In DNA form, the CDR3 reads TGTGCCAGCAGTTTAGCGGGGGGATCCTACAATGAGCAGTTCTTC.

V and J are TRBV18 and TRBJ2-3; D not resolved. The germline gives CDR1 KGHSH, CDR2 LQKENI. This CDR3 spans 16 amino acids. V dropped 0 bases and J dropped 3 bases, with 13 bases sitting between them. CDR3: CASSPPPGANTDTQYF. DNA for the CDR3: TGTGCCAGCTCACCACCCCCCGGAGCGAATACAGATACGCAGTATTTT. The whole variable domain, filled in from reference TRBV18 and TRBJ2-3, reads NAGVMQNPRHLVRRRGQEARLRCSPMKGHSHVYWYRQLPEEGLKFMVYLQKENIIDESGMPKERFSAEFPKEGPSILRIQQVVRGDSAAYFCASSPPPGANTDTQYFGPGTRLTVL.

The CDR3 DNA sequence: TGTGCCGCTACCACAGGGACAGGGTTGGACACTGAAGCTTTCTTT. Its protein is CAATTGTGLDTEAFF. V and J are TRBV24-1 and TRBJ1-1; 9 bases fit TRBD1. The V gene's germline CDR1 is KGHDR and CDR2 SFDVKD. V lost 12 bases and J lost 3; bases outside the gene matches: 13. This CDR3 spans 15 amino acids.

The CDR3 loop reads CASSQPGLAHEQFF. Here the CDR3 DNA reads TGTGCCAGCAGCCAACCCGGACTAGCCCATGAGCAGTTCTTC. V and J are TRBV3-1 (or the pseudogene TRBV3-2) and TRBJ2-1; 8 bases map to TRBD2. In germline, CDR1 is LGHDT, CDR2 YNNKEL (reference sequence). Germline trimming cut 2 bases from V and 8 bases from J; bases unmatched to any gene: 5. The CDR3 has 14 amino acids.